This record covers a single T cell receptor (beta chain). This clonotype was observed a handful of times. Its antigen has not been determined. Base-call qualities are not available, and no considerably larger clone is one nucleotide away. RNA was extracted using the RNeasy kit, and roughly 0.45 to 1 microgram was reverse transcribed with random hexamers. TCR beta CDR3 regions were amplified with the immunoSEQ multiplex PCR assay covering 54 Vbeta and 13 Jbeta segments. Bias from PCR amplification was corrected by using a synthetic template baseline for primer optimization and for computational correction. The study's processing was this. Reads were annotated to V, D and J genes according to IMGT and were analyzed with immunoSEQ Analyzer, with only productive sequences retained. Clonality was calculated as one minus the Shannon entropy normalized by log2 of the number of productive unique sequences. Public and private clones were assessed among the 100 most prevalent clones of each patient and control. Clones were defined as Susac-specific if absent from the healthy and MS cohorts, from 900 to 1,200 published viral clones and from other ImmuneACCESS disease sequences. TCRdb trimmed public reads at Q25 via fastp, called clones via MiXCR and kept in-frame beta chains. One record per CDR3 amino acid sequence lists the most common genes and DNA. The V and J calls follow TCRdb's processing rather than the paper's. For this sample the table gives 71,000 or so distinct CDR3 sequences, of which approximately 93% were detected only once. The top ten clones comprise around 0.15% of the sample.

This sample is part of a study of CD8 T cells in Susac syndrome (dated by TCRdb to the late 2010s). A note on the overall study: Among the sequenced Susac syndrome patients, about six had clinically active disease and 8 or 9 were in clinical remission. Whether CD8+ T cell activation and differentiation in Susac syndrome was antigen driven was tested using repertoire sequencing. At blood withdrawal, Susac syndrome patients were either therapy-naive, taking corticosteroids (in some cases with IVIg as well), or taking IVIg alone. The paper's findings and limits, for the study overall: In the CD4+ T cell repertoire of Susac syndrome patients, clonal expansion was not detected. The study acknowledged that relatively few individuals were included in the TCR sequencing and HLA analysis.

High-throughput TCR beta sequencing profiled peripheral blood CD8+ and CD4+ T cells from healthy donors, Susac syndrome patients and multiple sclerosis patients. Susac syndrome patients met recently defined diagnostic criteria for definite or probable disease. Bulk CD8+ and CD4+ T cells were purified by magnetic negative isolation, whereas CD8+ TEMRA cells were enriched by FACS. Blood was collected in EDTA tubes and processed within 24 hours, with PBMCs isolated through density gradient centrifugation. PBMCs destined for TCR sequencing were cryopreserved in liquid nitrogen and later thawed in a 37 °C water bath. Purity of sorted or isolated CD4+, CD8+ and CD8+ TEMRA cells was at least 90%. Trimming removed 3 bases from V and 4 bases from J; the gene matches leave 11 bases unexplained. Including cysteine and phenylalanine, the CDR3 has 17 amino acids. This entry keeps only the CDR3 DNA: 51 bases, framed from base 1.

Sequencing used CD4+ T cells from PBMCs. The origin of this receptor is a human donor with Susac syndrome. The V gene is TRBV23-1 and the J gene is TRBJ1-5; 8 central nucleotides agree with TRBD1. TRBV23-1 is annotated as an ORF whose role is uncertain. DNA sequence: TGCGCCAGCAGTCATTGCAGGGGGCTTCTCAGGAATCAGCCCCAGCATTTT. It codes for CASSHCRGLLRNQPQHF.